Below, one T cell receptor (beta chain) is given with its context. There were likely unrecorded immune exposures, though donors were nominally healthy when sampled. These data come from a study of cytomegalovirus exposure and HLA in healthy donors. Germline CDR1 is SGDLS and CDR2 is YYNGEE. The trim removed 3 bases at V and 5 bases at J, leaving 4 bases unmatched. The CDR3 is 14 amino acids. PCR amplification relied on 60 Vbeta primers (plus 13 Jbeta primers). Sequenced by immunoSEQ multiplex PCR; TCRdb stores in-frame clones only, minus some. The table shows 150,000 to 200,000 clones, with around 85% occurring only once.

The sequencing input was PBMCs. V usage is TRBV9 and J usage is TRBJ2-1; 8 bases map to TRBD1. The origin of this receptor is a man younger than 35 in good health and CMV-seronegative. The CDR3 nucleotides are TGTGCCAGCAGCGCCAGGGACAGGAACAATGAGCAGTTCTTC. Amino acid sequence: CASSARDRNNEQFF.